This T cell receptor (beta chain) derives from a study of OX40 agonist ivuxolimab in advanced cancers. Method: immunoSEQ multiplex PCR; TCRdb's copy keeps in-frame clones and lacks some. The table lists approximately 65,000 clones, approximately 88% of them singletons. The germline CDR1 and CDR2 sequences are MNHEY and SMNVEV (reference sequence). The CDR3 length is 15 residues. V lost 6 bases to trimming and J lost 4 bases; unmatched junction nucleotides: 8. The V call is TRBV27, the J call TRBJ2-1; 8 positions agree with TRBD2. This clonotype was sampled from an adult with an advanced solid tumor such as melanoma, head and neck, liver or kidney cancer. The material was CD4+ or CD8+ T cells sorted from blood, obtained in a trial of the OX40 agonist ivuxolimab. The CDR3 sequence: CASRPQRGNYNEQFF. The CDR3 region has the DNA TGTGCCAGCAGGCCGCAGCGGGGGAATTACAATGAGCAGTTCTTC.